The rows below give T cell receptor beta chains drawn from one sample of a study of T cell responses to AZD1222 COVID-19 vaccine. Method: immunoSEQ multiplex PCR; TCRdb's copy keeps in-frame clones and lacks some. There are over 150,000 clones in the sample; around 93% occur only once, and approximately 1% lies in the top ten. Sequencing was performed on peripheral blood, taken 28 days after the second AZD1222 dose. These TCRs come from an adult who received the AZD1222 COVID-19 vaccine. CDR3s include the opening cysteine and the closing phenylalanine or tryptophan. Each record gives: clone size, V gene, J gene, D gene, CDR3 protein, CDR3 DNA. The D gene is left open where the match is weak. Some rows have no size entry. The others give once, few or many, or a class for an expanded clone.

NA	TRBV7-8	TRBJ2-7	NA	CASIPTTLMYYEQYF	TGTGCCAGCATCCCCACCACGTTAATGTATTACGAGCAGTACTTC
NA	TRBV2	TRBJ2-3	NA	CASSGQKTQYF	TGTGCCAGCAGTGGACAGAAGACGCAGTATTTT
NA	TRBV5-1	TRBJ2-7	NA	CASSLAGTAYEQYF	TGCGCCAGCAGCTTGGCCGGGACCGCGTACGAGCAGTACTTC
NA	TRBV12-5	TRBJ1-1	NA	CASGLSLNTEAFF	TGTGCTAGTGGTTTGTCCTTGAACACTGAAGCTTTCTTT
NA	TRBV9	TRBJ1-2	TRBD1	CASSPADRASEGYTF	TGTGCCAGCAGCCCCGCAGACAGGGCCTCGGAGGGCTACACCTTC
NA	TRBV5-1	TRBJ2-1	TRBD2	CASSSPIAGGQSYNEQFF	TGCGCCAGCAGCTCCCCGATAGCGGGGGGCCAATCCTACAATGAGCAGTTCTTC
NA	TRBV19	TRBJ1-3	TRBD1	CASSTHRTGSGNTIYF	TGTGCCAGTAGTACCCACCGGACAGGTTCTGGAAACACCATATATTTT
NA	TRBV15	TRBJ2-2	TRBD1	CATSRGTGRNTGELFF	TGTGCCACCAGCCGCGGGACAGGCCGAAACACCGGGGAGCTGTTTTTT
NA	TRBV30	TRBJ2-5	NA	CAWSRAGGAQETQYF	TGTGCCTGGAGTCGGGCCGGGGGCGCCCAAGAGACCCAGTACTTC
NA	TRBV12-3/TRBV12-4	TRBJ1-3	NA	CASSFFSGNTIYF	TGTGCCAGCAGTTTTTTTTCCGGAAACACCATATATTTT
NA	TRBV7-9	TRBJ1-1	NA	CASSLALGPAEAFF	TGTGCCAGCAGCTTAGCGTTGGGGCCAGCCGAAGCTTTCTTT
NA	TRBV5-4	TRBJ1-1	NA	CASSSAAGMNTEAFF	TGTGCCAGCAGCTCCGCAGCAGGGATGAACACTGAAGCTTTCTTT
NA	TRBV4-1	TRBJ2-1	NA	CASSQGRNGLYNEQFF	TGCGCCAGCAGCCAAGGCCGCAACGGACTCTACAATGAGCAGTTCTTC
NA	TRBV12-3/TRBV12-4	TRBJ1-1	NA	CASSFSAYTEAFF	TGTGCCAGCAGTTTTTCCGCCTACACTGAAGCTTTCTTT
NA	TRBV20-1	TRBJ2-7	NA	CSASGQEQYF	TGCAGTGCCTCCGGGCAGGAGCAGTACTTC
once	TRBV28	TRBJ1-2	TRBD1	CATQGTGPYGYTF	TGTGCCACCCAAGGGACAGGGCCCTATGGCTACACCTTC
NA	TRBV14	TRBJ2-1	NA	CASSPLRWGASYNEQFF	TGTGCCAGCAGCCCACTTCGGTGGGGGGCCTCCTACAATGAGCAGTTCTTC
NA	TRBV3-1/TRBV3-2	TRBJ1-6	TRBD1	CASRPYPTGVNSPLHF	TGTGCCAGCAGACCCTATCCGACAGGGGTCAATTCACCCCTCCACTTT
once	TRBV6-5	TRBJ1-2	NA	CASSYRRFSYGYTF	TGTGCCAGCAGTTACCGACGGTTTTCCTATGGCTACACCTTC
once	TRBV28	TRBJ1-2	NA	CASSLGGAGEYYGYTF	TGTGCCAGCAGTCTAGGGGGGGCCGGGGAGTACTATGGCTACACCTTC
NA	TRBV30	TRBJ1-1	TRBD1	CAWGRQGGVNTEAFF	TGTGCCTGGGGAAGACAGGGGGGGGTGAACACTGAAGCTTTCTTT
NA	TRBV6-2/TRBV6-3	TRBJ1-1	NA	CASSSSGYPEAFF	TGTGCCAGCAGTTCCTCAGGATACCCTGAAGCTTTCTTT
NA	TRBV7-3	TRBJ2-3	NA	CASRSPADTQYF	TGTGCCAGCAGATCTCCGGCGGATACGCAGTATTTT
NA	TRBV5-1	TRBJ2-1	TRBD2	CASSLVGTSGGDEQFF	TGCGCCAGCAGCTTGGTGGGGACTAGCGGGGGTGATGAGCAGTTCTTC
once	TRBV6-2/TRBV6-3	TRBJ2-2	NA	CASSFPGELFF	TGTGCCAGCAGTTTTCCCGGGGAGCTGTTTTTT
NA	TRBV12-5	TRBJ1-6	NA	CASGLVRSPLHF	TGTGCTAGTGGTTTGGTTCGTTCACCCCTCCACTTT
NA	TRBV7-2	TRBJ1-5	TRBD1	CASSLAHRGVQFYSNQPQHF	TGTGCCAGCAGCTTAGCACACAGGGGGGTTCAGTTTTATAGCAATCAGCCCCAGCATTTT
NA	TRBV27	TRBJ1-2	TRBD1	CASSFSDRQGSYGYTF	TGTGCCAGCAGTTTCTCAGATCGACAGGGGAGCTATGGCTACACCTTC
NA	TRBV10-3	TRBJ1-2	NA	CAISERVGAGYGYTF	TGTGCCATCAGTGAAAGGGTTGGGGCTGGCTATGGCTACACCTTC
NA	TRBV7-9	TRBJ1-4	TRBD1	CASSTGQGEKLFF	TGTGCCAGCAGCACGGGACAGGGTGAAAAACTGTTTTTT
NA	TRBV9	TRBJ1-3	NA	CASSLGRDSGNTIYF	TGTGCCAGCAGCCTGGGACGGGACTCTGGAAACACCATATATTTT
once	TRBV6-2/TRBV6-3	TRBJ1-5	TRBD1	CASSSNRQGTSNQPQHF	TGTGCCAGCAGTTCTAATCGACAGGGAACGAGCAATCAGCCCCAGCATTTT
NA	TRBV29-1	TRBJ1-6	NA	CSVSTNRDSPLHF	TGCAGCGTTAGCACTAACAGGGATTCACCCCTCCACTTT
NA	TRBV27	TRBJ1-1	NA	CASKPVENTEAFF	TGTGCCAGCAAACCTGTGGAGAACACTGAAGCTTTCTTT
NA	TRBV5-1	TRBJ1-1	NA	CASSYEGNTEAFF	TGCGCCAGCAGCTACGAGGGGAACACTGAAGCTTTCTTT
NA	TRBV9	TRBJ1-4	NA	CASSVVRIEGWGEKLFF	TGTGCCAGCAGCGTAGTGAGGATTGAGGGTTGGGGTGAAAAACTGTTTTTT